Shown below are 10 T cell receptor beta chains from a single sample sequenced in a study of shared clonotypes between healthy human individuals. TCRdb's copy holds only in-frame clones and misses some; the assay was immunoSEQ multiplex PCR. There are 2,500,000 or so clones in the sample; roughly 93% occur only once, and roughly 0.39% lies in the top ten. Sequenced: naive CD4+ T cells from PBMCs. Subset given: CD45RA+ positively selected. The receptors originated from a man younger than 30 in good health. Some clones in this sample may be carry-over from other donors' samples.

The V call is TRBV6-5, the J call TRBJ2-5; 8 bases are a match to TRBD1. This CDR3 contains 14 residues. V dropped 5 bases and J dropped 4; count of bases not matched to a gene: 6. Germline lookup yields CDR1 MNHEY and CDR2 SVGAGI. The CDR3 sequence is CASSHRTGTETQYF. DNA for the CDR3: TGTGCCAGCAGTCACAGGACAGGGACAGAGACCCAGTACTTC.

The chain uses TRBV7-9 and TRBJ1-4, with D hard to call. The CDR3 consists of 15 residues. V was trimmed by 1 base and J by 3 bases, leaving 9 bases between them. Germline V gene lookup returns CDR1 SEHNR and CDR2 FQNEAQ (reference sequence). The CDR3 DNA is TGTGCCAGCAGCTTAGTTGGCGTTGCTAATGAAAAACTGTTTTTT. This gives the protein CASSLVGVANEKLFF.

The rearrangement uses TRBV5-1 and TRBJ2-6; no clear D. This CDR3 is 14 amino acids long. The germline V and J ends were trimmed by 0 bases and 3 bases, with 4 bases remaining between them. CDR1 is SGHRS and CDR2 is YFSETQ in the germline V gene. CDR3 nucleotide sequence: TGCGCCAGCAGCTTGGCAGATGGGGCCAACGTCCTGACTTTC. Protein sequence: CASSLADGANVLTF.

This clone was detected once. This chain links TRBV7-9 with TRBJ1-2; D perhaps matches TRBD1 (5 bases). The germline V gene has CDR1 SEHNR and CDR2 FQNEAQ (reference sequence). The CDR3 consists of 15 residues. V lost 2 bases and J lost 4, with 14 bases in between. CDR3 in amino acids: CASSLRGGEAYGYTF. CDR3 sequence (DNA): TGTGCCAGCAGCTTACGGGGAGGGGAAGCCTATGGCTACACCTTC. The variable domain in full, completed from reference TRBV7-9 and TRBJ1-2, reads DTGVSQNPRHKITKRGQNVTFRCDPISEHNRLYWYRQTLGQGPEFLTYFQNEAQLEKSRLLSDRFSAERPKGSFSTLEIQRTEQGDSAMYLCASSLRGGEAYGYTFGSGTRLTVV.

CDR3: CASSKDRAGTQYF. The CDR3 coding sequence is TGTGCCAGCAGTAAGGACAGGGCAGGTACGCAGTATTTT. The rearrangement joins TRBV6-5 to TRBJ2-3; 8 bases agree with TRBD1. Trimming took 5 bases from V and 8 from J; bases not matched to a gene: 6. The length of the CDR3 is 13 residues. Germline V gene data show CDR1 as MNHEY and CDR2 as SVGAGI.

The CDR3 reads CASSTPASGGGEQYF. The CDR3 DNA reads TGTGCCAGCAGTACCCCGGCTAGCGGAGGCGGCGAGCAGTACTTC. V and J are TRBV28 and TRBJ2-7; 7 nucleotides align to TRBD2. CDR1 and CDR2 from the germline V gene are MDHEN and SYDVKM. This CDR3 is built from 15 residues. The J segment lost 6 bases and the V segment lost 5 bases, leaving 13 bases of the junction unmatched. The whole variable domain, remainder taken from reference TRBV28 and TRBJ2-7, is DVKVTQSSRYLVKRTGEKVFLECVQDMDHENMFWYRQDPGLGLRLIYFSYDVKMKEKGDIPEGYSVSREKKERFSLILESASTNQTSMYLCASSTPASGGGEQYFGPGTRLTVT.

The V call is TRBV6-5, the J call TRBJ2-4; D may be TRBD2 (5 bases). This CDR3 is built from 13 residues. V lost 5 bases to trimming and J lost 4 bases, with 9 bases between them. Looked up from germline, CDR1 is MNHEY and CDR2 is SVGAGI. CDR3 loop: CASSQRMKNIQYF. The CDR3 DNA reads TGTGCCAGCAGTCAGCGGATGAAAAACATTCAGTACTTC.

This sequence joins TRBV11-2 and TRBJ1-2, with D tentatively TRBD1 (6 bases). This CDR3 has 17 amino acids. V dropped 0 bases and J dropped 1 base, with 15 bases sitting between them. Germline V gene data show CDR1 as SGHAT and CDR2 as FQNNGV. DNA of the CDR3: TGTGCCAGCAGCTTAGACGGGGCCGAGGGGGGTAACTATGGCTACACCTTC. This codes for CASSLDGAEGGNYGYTF. The variable domain in full, completed from reference TRBV11-2 and TRBJ1-2, reads EAGVAQSPRYKIIEKRQSVAFWCNPISGHATLYWYQQILGQGPKLLIQFQNNGVVDDSQLPKDRFSAERLKGVDSTLKIQPAKLEDSAVYLCASSLDGAEGGNYGYTFGSGTRLTVV.

The V call is TRBV2, the J call TRBJ2-2, with TRBD1 matching 7 bases. Germline assignment: CDR1 SNHLY and CDR2 FYNNEI. The CDR3 contains 14 residues. The ends lost 8 bases at V and 5 bases at J; junction bases unmatched: 8. CDR3 sequence: CASRSARGTGELFF. The CDR3 DNA is TGTGCCAGCCGTTCGGCCAGGGGGACCGGGGAGCTGTTTTTT.

The chain couples TRBV4-2 to TRBJ2-2; 12 bases fit TRBD2. Germline values: CDR1 LGHNA, CDR2 YNFKEQ. V was clipped by 4 bases and J by 5 bases; unmatched bases: 5. This CDR3 comprises 16 residues. The CDR3 nucleotides are TGTGCCAGCAGCCCGACTAGCGGGAGAGGGACCGGGGAGCTGTTTTTT. It codes for CASSPTSGRGTGELFF.